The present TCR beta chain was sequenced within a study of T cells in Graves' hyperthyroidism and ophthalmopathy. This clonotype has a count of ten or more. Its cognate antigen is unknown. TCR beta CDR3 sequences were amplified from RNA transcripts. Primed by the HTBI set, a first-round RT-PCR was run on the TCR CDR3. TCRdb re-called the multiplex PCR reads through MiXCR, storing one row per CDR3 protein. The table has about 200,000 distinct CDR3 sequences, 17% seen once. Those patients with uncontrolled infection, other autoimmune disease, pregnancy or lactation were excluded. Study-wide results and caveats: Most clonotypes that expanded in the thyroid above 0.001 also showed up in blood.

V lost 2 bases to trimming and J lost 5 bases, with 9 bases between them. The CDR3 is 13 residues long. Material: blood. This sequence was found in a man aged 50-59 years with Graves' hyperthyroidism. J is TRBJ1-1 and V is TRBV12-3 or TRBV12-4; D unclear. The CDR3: CASSLRGDTEAFF. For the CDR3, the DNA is TGTGCCAGCAGTTTACGGGGAGATACTGAAGCTTTCTTT.